One and the same sample provided the 26 T cell receptor beta chains below, sequenced in a study of blood T cell repertoires in COVID-19. TCRdb's copy holds only in-frame clones and misses some; the assay was immunoSEQ multiplex PCR. This sample has around 75,000 clones, with approximately 80% found just once. The sequencing input was peripheral blood. These receptors came from a man between 50 and 59 years old with COVID-19, enrolled during active disease.

J is TRBJ1-2 and V is TRBV7-9; D remains unclear. Trimming left V 2 bases short and J 4 bases short, with 8 bases between. Per germline, CDR1 SEHNR and CDR2 FQNEAQ (reference sequence). The CDR3 contains 13 residues. CDR3 in amino acids: CASSLQVPYGYTF. CDR3 sequence (DNA): TGTGCCAGCAGCTTACAGGTCCCCTATGGCTACACCTTC.

The chain couples TRBV5-4 to TRBJ2-5; 14 bases map to TRBD2. This CDR3 has 18 residues. From germline, CDR1 is SGHNT and CDR2 YYREEE (reference sequence). J was trimmed by 0 bases and V by 0 bases; bases with no gene match: 4. CDR3 coding DNA: TGTGCCAGCAGCTTGGGACTAGCGGGGGGGACGTACCAAGAGACCCAGTACTTC. This sequence encodes CASSLGLAGGTYQETQYF.

V and J are TRBV7-9 and TRBJ1-1; D not certain. Per the germline V gene, CDR1 is SEHNR and CDR2 is FQNEAQ (reference sequence). The CDR3 extends over 12 amino acids. Trimming stripped 4 bases from V and 3 bases from J, with 6 bases between. In DNA form, the CDR3 reads TGTGCCAGCAGCTCTAGAGACACTGAAGCTTTCTTT. As protein: CASSSRDTEAFF.

The V gene is TRBV7-9, the J gene TRBJ1-5; the D is unclear. CDR3 length equals 14 residues. CDR1 is SEHNR and CDR2 is FQNEAQ in the germline V gene (reference sequence). V dropped 3 bases and J dropped 1 base, with 7 bases sitting between them. The CDR3 is CASSFGSSNQPQHF. The CDR3 bases are TGTGCCAGCAGCTTTGGGAGCAGCAATCAGCCCCAGCATTTT.

The rearrangement joins TRBV10-2 to TRBJ2-3; D not resolved. The CDR3 consists of 14 residues. V was shortened by 5 bases and J by 6 bases, with 15 bases between the two germline ends. Per germline, CDR1 WSHSY and CDR2 SAAADI. Here the CDR3 reads CASSPSSSRDTQYF. For the CDR3, the DNA is TGCGCCAGCAGTCCTTCCTCCTCCAGGGATACGCAGTATTTT.

This clone was recorded once. One end of the junction is discordant with germline, which a read error may explain. CDR3 residues: CASSLGFSNSEAFF. The CDR3 DNA is TGTGCCAGCAGCTTAGGTTTTTCGAACTCTGAAGCTTTCTTT. The rearrangement joins TRBV7-2 to TRBJ1-1; D is undetermined. The germline V gene has CDR1 SGHTA and CDR2 FQGNSA. The length of the CDR3 is 14 residues.

This chain uses TRBV12-3 or TRBV12-4 with TRBJ1-1, with D maybe TRBD1 (5 bases). The CDR3 contains 13 residues. The V and J ends lost 4 bases and 11 bases respectively, with 17 bases between them. This chain's CDR3 is CASSSSRRGGAFF. CDR3 coding DNA: TGTGCCAGCAGTTCCTCCCGTCGGGGGGGGGCTTTCTTT.

CDR3 sequence reads: CASSSVNTEAFF. CDR3 coding DNA: TGTGCCAGCAGCTCAGTGAACACTGAAGCTTTCTTT. The V gene is TRBV7-9, the J gene TRBJ1-1; no clear D gene. V was pared by 4 bases and J by 0 bases, with 3 bases between. This CDR3 has 12 residues. Per the germline V gene, CDR1 is SEHNR and CDR2 is FQNEAQ (reference sequence).

V and J are TRBV7-6 and TRBJ1-3; 7 bases match TRBD1. The CDR3 runs to 16 residues. The germline CDR1 and CDR2 sequences are SGHVS and FNYEAQ. After removal of 4 bases from V and 1 base from J, the junction contained 7 bases not matched to a gene. CDR3 nucleotides: TGTGCCAGCAGCTACCGGGACAGATTATCTGGAAACACCATATATTTT. Residues: CASSYRDRLSGNTIYF.

The rearrangement joins TRBV5-4 to TRBJ2-7, with D possibly matching TRBD1 (6 bases). Germline assignment: CDR1 SGHNT and CDR2 YYREEE (reference sequence). This CDR3 is built from 14 residues. V was pared by 4 bases and J by 0 bases, with 11 bases between. In DNA form, the CDR3 reads TGTGCCAGCAGCGGGCAGGGGCACTCCTACGAGCAGTACTTC. It codes for CASSGQGHSYEQYF. The full variable domain, in which reference TRBV5-4 and TRBJ2-7 provide the parts outside the CDR3, is ETGVTQSPTHLIKTRGQQVTLRCSSQSGHNTVSWYQQALGQGPQFIFQYYREEENGRGNFPPRFSGLQFPNYSSELNVNALELDDSALYLCASSGQGHSYEQYFGPGTRLTVT.

The V call is TRBV5-1, the J call TRBJ2-5; D remains unclear. The germline gives CDR1 SGHRS, CDR2 YFSETQ. This CDR3 region has 16 residues. The V gene lost 2 bases and the J gene lost 2 bases, with 16 bases spanning the gap. The chain's CDR3 is CASSLGRGQLQETQYF. DNA of the CDR3: TGCGCCAGCAGCTTAGGTCGTGGGCAGTTACAAGAGACCCAGTACTTC.

This clone was picked up many times. The chain carries TRBV20-1 and TRBJ2-3; 10 bases align to TRBD2. CDR3 length: 14 amino acids. J lost 4 bases, V lost 3 bases, and 4 bases had no gene match. Germline assignment: CDR1 DFQATT and CDR2 SNEGSKA (reference sequence). This CDR3 is CSASLAGGADTQYF. The CDR3 DNA is TGCAGTGCTAGTTTAGCGGGGGGCGCAGATACGCAGTATTTT.

The V gene is TRBV7-3, the J gene TRBJ1-1; D possibly corresponds to TRBD1 (6 bases). V lost 5 bases to trimming and J lost 3 bases, with 16 bases between them. Per germline, CDR1 SGHTA and CDR2 FQGTGA. The CDR3 totals 15 residues. The CDR3 sequence is CASSPSATGYTEAFF. The CDR3 DNA sequence: TGTGCCAGCAGCCCATCAGCCACAGGGTACACTGAAGCTTTCTTT.

The genes are TRBV5-6 and TRBJ2-3, with D possibly matching TRBD1 (5 bases). This CDR3 is 13 amino acids long. CDR1 and CDR2 from the germline V gene are SGHDT and YYEEEE. The ends were cut back, 4 bases at V and 10 bases at J, with 16 bases in the middle. Here the CDR3 reads CASSPAPGASQYF. In DNA, the CDR3 is TGTGCCAGCAGCCCGGCGCCTGGGGCCTCGCAGTATTTT.

The CDR3 DNA reads as TGTGCCAGCAGCGTAGTGGGGGACGGGAGCTATGGCTACACCTTC. Translation gives CASSVVGDGSYGYTF. This chain links TRBV9 with TRBJ1-2; possibly TRBD1 for D (5 bases). This CDR3 has 15 residues. The V and J ends lost 0 bases and 4 bases respectively, with 13 bases between them. Germline-derived CDR1 and CDR2 are SGDLS and YYNGEE.

In this sample, this clone turned up once. This rearrangement joins TRBV5-4 to TRBJ2-3, with TRBD2 identical over 11 bases. J gave up 5 bases and V 4 bases, and 3 bases lay outside the gene matches. The CDR3 consists of 14 residues. From germline, CDR1 is SGHNT and CDR2 YYREEE (reference sequence). The chain's CDR3 is CASSTGTSGDTQYF. Written as DNA, the CDR3 is TGTGCCAGCAGCACCGGGACTAGCGGAGATACGCAGTATTTT.

The gene calls are TRBV5-1 and TRBJ2-3; 7 bases fit TRBD1. This CDR3 spans 15 amino acids. V lost 4 bases to trimming and J lost 2 bases; unmatched junction nucleotides: 7. CDR1 and CDR2 from the germline V gene are SGHRS and YFSETQ. CDR3 protein: CASSTGQANTDTQYF. The CDR3 nucleotides are TGCGCCAGCAGCACAGGACAGGCGAACACAGATACGCAGTATTTT. Filled out from reference TRBV5-1 and TRBJ2-3, the complete variable domain reads KAGVTQTPRYLIKTRGQQVTLSCSPISGHRSVSWYQQTPGQGLQFLFEYFSETQRNKGNFPGRFSGRQFSNSRSEMNVSTLELGDSALYLCASSTGQANTDTQYFGPGTRLTVL.

V is TRBV9 and J is TRBJ1-3, with a weak D call TRBD1 (5 bases). The length of the CDR3 is 15 residues. V dropped 1 base and J dropped 0 bases, with 8 bases sitting between them. Per the germline V gene, CDR1 is SGDLS and CDR2 is YYNGEE. The CDR3 sequence is CASSVTGASGNTIYF. In DNA, the CDR3 is TGTGCCAGCAGCGTAACAGGAGCCTCTGGAAACACCATATATTTT. The complete variable domain, with remaining parts taken from reference TRBV9 and TRBJ1-3, reads DSGVTQTPKHLITATGQRVTLRCSPRSGDLSVYWYQQSLDQGLQFLIQYYNGEERAKGNILERFSAQQFPDLHSELNLSSLELGDSALYFCASSVTGASGNTIYFGEGSWLTVV.

The chain couples TRBV7-8 to TRBJ2-3, with TRBD1 identical over 9 bases. This CDR3 region has 14 residues. Germline loops: CDR1 SGHVS, CDR2 FQNEAQ. The V segment lost 5 bases and the J segment 6 bases; nucleotides outside the gene matches: 6. CDR3 amino acids: CASSRGTGTDTQYF. The CDR3 coding sequence is TGTGCCAGCAGCCGAGGGACAGGGACCGATACGCAGTATTTT.

In its sample, this clone was seen many times. The chain has TRBV30 and TRBJ2-5, with 9 bases fitting TRBD2. This CDR3 comprises 13 residues. The V gene's germline CDR1 is GTSNPN and CDR2 SVGIG (reference sequence). After removal of 3 bases from V and 5 bases from J, the junction contained 4 bases not matched to a gene. This CDR3 is CAWRRGGRETQYF. The CDR3 nucleotides read TGTGCCTGGAGGCGGGGGGGCCGGGAGACCCAGTACTTC.

The chain uses TRBV4-3 and TRBJ2-1; the match to TRBD2 covers 7 bases. Germline CDR1 reads LGHNA; CDR2 reads YSLEER. The CDR3 spans 14 residues. After removal of 4 bases from V and 9 bases from J, the junction contained 9 bases not matched to a gene. The CDR3 sequence: CASSRVRGVSEQFF. CDR3 DNA: TGCGCCAGCAGCCGCGTCCGGGGGGTCAGTGAGCAGTTCTTC.

In its sample, this clone was seen once. V and J are TRBV2 and TRBJ1-2, with 8 nucleotides matching TRBD1. From germline, CDR1 is SNHLY and CDR2 FYNNEI. V shed 5 bases, J shed 7 bases, and the junction held 3 bases outside the gene matches. The CDR3 runs 12 residues. CDR3 region: CASSIRGLGYTF. The CDR3 nucleotides read TGTGCCAGCAGTATCAGGGGGCTTGGCTACACCTTC.

The V gene is TRBV9, the J gene TRBJ1-2; the match to TRBD1 covers 10 bases. With 3 bases clipped from V and 10 bases from J, the junction kept 9 bases outside the gene matches. Germline lookup yields CDR1 SGDLS and CDR2 YYNGEE. This CDR3 has 14 residues. The CDR3 sequence: CASSARDRGISYTF. For the CDR3, the DNA is TGTGCCAGCAGCGCAAGGGACAGGGGAATATCCTACACCTTC.

This clone was seen only once. The rearrangement uses TRBV11-1 and TRBJ1-3; no clear D. The V and J ends lost 4 bases and 4 bases respectively, with 11 bases between them. CDR1 and CDR2 (germline): SGHAT, FQDESV (reference sequence). The CDR3 sequence is 14 residues long. The CDR3 spells CASSSSDIGNTIYF. Written as DNA, the CDR3 is TGTGCCAGCAGCTCCAGCGATATCGGAAACACCATATATTTT.

V is TRBV2 and J is TRBJ2-1; 11 positions agree with TRBD1. CDR1 and CDR2 (germline): SNHLY, FYNNEI. Trimming removed 8 bases from V and 5 bases from J; junction bases left unmatched: 5. The CDR3 is made up of 14 amino acids. CDR3 residues: CASCGTGGHNEQFF. CDR3 coding DNA: TGTGCCAGCTGCGGGACAGGGGGGCACAATGAGCAGTTCTTC.

The chain joins TRBV4-3 to TRBJ1-2, with D unresolved. The germline gives CDR1 LGHNA, CDR2 YSLEER. The CDR3 contains 17 residues. V was cut by 0 bases and J by 7 bases, with 21 bases left in between. CDR3 nucleotides: TGCGCCAGCAGCCAAGATTTAGTCGGCGCATCAGCAGGTGGCTACACCTTC. Protein: CASSQDLVGASAGGYTF.